This paragraph reports one T cell receptor (beta chain). As yet, its antigen is unknown. These data are taken from a study of T-cell memory formation after mild COVID-19. Study-wide background: Most TCR clusters belonged to a single donor. General study findings and limits: Clones contracting across day 15 to 85 had a balanced CD4/CD8 profile; later expanding clones leaned CD4+.

Trimming pared 5 bases from V and 3 bases from J, leaving 11 bases between. This CDR3 comprises 12 residues. From germline, CDR1 is GTSNPN and CDR2 SVGIG (reference sequence). TCRdb ran MiXCR on the 5' RACE reads and lists one entry per CDR3 protein. In the table there are 350,000 to 500,000 distinct CDR3 sequences, less than 25% of which are singletons. Sequencing was carried out using PBMCs or a T cell subset sorted from them (not recorded which). The receptor was isolated from an adult woman who had mild COVID-19 (a few samples of this study predate the infection). Cell type and time point are not known. The chain links TRBV30 to TRBJ2-7; TRBD1 is a possible D gene (6 bases). CDR3: CAWADSYYEQYF. The CDR3 DNA reads TGTGCCTGGGCGGACAGTTACTACGAGCAGTACTTC.